Included here is one TCR beta chain sequence, with context. These data originate in a study of blood T cell repertoires in COVID-19. Measured with immunoSEQ multiplex PCR; TCRdb has only the in-frame clones, and not every one. The sample holds a few hundred thousand clones, about four fifths seen once. Donors in Cohort 3 counted as recovered after two negative PCRs, clearance, or symptom resolution. V was clipped by 7 bases and J by 3 bases; unmatched bases: 3. CDR1 and CDR2 from the germline V gene are SQVTM and ANQGSEA. This CDR3 has 12 amino acids. Input material: PBMCs or T cells enriched from blood (not recorded which). This receptor was obtained from a man aged 45 to 65 who had recovered from COVID-19. The chain couples TRBV29-1 to TRBJ2-7; 10 bases match TRBD1. Here the CDR3 DNA reads TGCAGCGCCCGGACAGGGGGCTACGAGCAGTACTTC. Its translation: CSARTGGYEQYF.